Listed here are 10 T cell receptor beta chains from one sample, sequenced in a study of blood T cell repertoires in COVID-19. TCRdb's copy holds only in-frame clones and misses some; the assay was immunoSEQ multiplex PCR. The data contain about 150,000 clones, about 90% of them singletons. Sample: peripheral blood. Receptors originate from a man aged 45-60 years with acute or convalescent COVID-19.

The chain combines TRBV10-3 with TRBJ2-1, with 9 bases fitting TRBD2. The CDR3 is 15 amino acids. The junction had 12 bases not matched to a gene; V was cut back by 10 bases and J by 5 bases. Germline V gene data show CDR1 as ENHRY and CDR2 as SYGVKD. The CDR3 protein is CATRGWREGNNEQFF. The CDR3 DNA sequence: TGTGCCACCCGTGGGTGGCGGGAGGGAAACAATGAGCAGTTCTTC.

The CDR3: CASSLSGGDEKLFF. CDR3 sequence (DNA): TGTGCCAGCAGCTTATCCGGGGGGGATGAAAAACTGTTTTTT. This chain connects TRBV7-3 to TRBJ1-4; the D gene is possibly TRBD1 (5 bases). The CDR3 loop spans 14 amino acids. CDR1 and CDR2 from the germline V gene are SGHTA and FQGTGA. V was trimmed by 2 bases and J by 6 bases, leaving 10 bases between them.

The CDR3 protein is CASSPTADYGYTF. The CDR3 DNA follows: TGTGCCAGCAGTCCTACAGCGGACTATGGCTACACCTTC. The rearrangement links TRBV6-6 to TRBJ1-2; D not certain. The ends were cut back, 5 bases at V and 3 bases at J, with 10 bases in the middle. Per germline, CDR1 MNHNY and CDR2 SVGAGI (reference sequence). The CDR3 extends over 13 amino acids.

The CDR3 spells CAISDLGYRGGLNTGELFF. The CDR3 nucleotides are TGTGCCATCAGTGACCTCGGGTACAGGGGGGGCCTGAACACCGGGGAGCTGTTTTTT. The J gene is TRBJ2-2, the V gene TRBV10-3; D might be TRBD1 (8 bases). This CDR3 has 19 amino acids. Trimming left V 3 bases short and J 1 base short, with 21 bases between. CDR1 and CDR2 from the germline V gene are ENHRY and SYGVKD.

Only a few counts were recorded for this clone. The genes are TRBV25-1 and TRBJ1-1; a weak D match, TRBD1 (5 bases). The CDR3 loop spans 14 amino acids. V lost 6 bases and J lost 1, with 12 bases in between. CDR1 MGHDK and CDR2 SYGVNS come from the germline V gene. The DNA for the CDR3 is TGTGCCAGCAGCCGAAAGGGGAAGAACACTGAAGCTTTCTTT. Its protein product is CASSRKGKNTEAFF.

The DNA for the CDR3 is TGCAGCGTCGACCGGGACAGGGGAGAGACCCAGTACTTC. Amino acid sequence: CSVDRDRGETQYF. The chain combines TRBV29-1 with TRBJ2-5, with TRBD1 identical over 10 bases. Germline-derived CDR1 and CDR2 are SQVTM and ANQGSEA. V was clipped by 6 bases and J by 4 bases; unmatched bases: 5. The CDR3 has 13 amino acids.

V is TRBV5-1 and J is TRBJ2-7; TRBD1 agrees at 7 bases. V trimming: 4 bases; J trimming: 1 base; junction bases outside the gene matches: 8. This CDR3 comprises 15 residues. Germline V lookup: CDR1 SGHRS, CDR2 YFSETQ. This CDR3 is CASSVQTGRSYEQYF. The CDR3 DNA reads as TGCGCCAGCAGCGTCCAGACAGGGCGATCCTACGAGCAGTACTTC.

The CDR3 coding sequence is TGTGCCAGCAGTTTATCGGTGGGGCTAGCCTACGAGCAGTACTTC. Translation gives CASSLSVGLAYEQYF. The rearrangement uses TRBV27 and TRBJ2-7; tentatively, D is TRBD1 (5 bases). V lost 0 bases and J lost 2, with 11 bases in between. The CDR3 is 15 amino acids. CDR1 MNHEY and CDR2 SMNVEV come from the germline V gene (reference sequence).

The genes are TRBV28 and TRBJ1-5, with D unresolved. Germline CDR1 is MDHEN and CDR2 is SYDVKM. The V end was cut by 5 bases, the J end by 7 bases, with 9 bases between. The CDR3 extends over 12 amino acids. In DNA, the CDR3 is TGTGCCAGCAGTGTCAGTGGCCAGCCCCAGCATTTT. This encodes CASSVSGQPQHF. The complete variable domain, with remaining parts taken from reference TRBV28 and TRBJ1-5, reads DVKVTQSSRYLVKRTGEKVFLECVQDMDHENMFWYRQDPGLGLRLIYFSYDVKMKEKGDIPEGYSVSREKKERFSLILESASTNQTSMYLCASSVSGQPQHFGDGTRLSIL.

The chain joins TRBV4-1 to TRBJ1-6, with 8 bases aligning to TRBD1. V lost 2 bases, J lost 7 bases, and 4 bases stayed unmatched. CDR3 length: 15 residues. Germline CDR1 and CDR2: MGHRA and YSYEKL. CDR3 residues: CASSQMDRDNSPLHF. CDR3 nucleotide sequence: TGCGCCAGCAGCCAAATGGACAGGGACAATTCACCCCTCCACTTT.